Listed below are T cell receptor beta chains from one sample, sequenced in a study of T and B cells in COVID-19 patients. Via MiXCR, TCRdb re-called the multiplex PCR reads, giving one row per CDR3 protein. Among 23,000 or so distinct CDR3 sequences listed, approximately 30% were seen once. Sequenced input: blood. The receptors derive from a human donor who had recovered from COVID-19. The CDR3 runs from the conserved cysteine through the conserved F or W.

CASSSLHGGWETQYF | TRBV11-3
CASSYAGGRTEAFF | TRBV6-5
CASSFGSTAADTQYF | TRBV5-1
CASSPAGGTETQYF | TRBV7-2
CASSSSTGFGGELFF | TRBV19
CAWGRGLATEAFF | TRBV30
CASSPRRGRVGRETQYF | TRBV11-3
CASSPTVLNTEAFF | TRBV27
CASSLQYTGELFF | TRBV28
CASSIGTGGYEQYF | TRBV19
CASSTKLREKLFF | TRBV12-3/TRBV12-4
CASSDRGGMYEQFF | TRBV19
CASSLRRGGYETQYF | TRBV5-6
CASSQEWGAVTDTQYF | TRBV4-2
CASSLRSGGATQYF | TRBV11-3
CASSLGQGARTGELFF | TRBV5-1